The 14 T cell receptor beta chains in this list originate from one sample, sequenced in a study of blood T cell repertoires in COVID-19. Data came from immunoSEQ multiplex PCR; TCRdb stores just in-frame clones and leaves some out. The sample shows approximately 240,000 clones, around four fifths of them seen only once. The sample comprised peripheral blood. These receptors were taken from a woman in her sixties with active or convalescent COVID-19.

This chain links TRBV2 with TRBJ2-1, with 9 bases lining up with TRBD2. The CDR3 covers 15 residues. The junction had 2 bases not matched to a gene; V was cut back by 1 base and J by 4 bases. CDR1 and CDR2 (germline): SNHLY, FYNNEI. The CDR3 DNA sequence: TGTGCCAGCAGTGAAGGAAGCGGGGGGTACAATGAGCAGTTCTTC. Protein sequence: CASSEGSGGYNEQFF.

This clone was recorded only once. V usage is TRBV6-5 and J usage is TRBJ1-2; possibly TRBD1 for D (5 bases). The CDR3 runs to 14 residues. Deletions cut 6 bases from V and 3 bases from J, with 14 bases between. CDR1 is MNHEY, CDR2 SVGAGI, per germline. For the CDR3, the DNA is TGTGCCAGCAGGGATCCAGGGTTTGACTATGGCTACACCTTC. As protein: CASRDPGFDYGYTF.

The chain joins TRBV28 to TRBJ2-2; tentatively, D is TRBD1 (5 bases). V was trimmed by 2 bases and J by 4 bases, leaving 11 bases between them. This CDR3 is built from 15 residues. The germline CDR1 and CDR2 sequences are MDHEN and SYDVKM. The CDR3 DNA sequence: TGTGCCAGCAGTTTACCCCAAGGGGCCACCGGGGAGCTGTTTTTT. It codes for CASSLPQGATGELFF. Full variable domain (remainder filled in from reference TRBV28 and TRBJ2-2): DVKVTQSSRYLVKRTGEKVFLECVQDMDHENMFWYRQDPGLGLRLIYFSYDVKMKEKGDIPEGYSVSREKKERFSLILESASTNQTSMYLCASSLPQGATGELFFGEGSRLTVL.

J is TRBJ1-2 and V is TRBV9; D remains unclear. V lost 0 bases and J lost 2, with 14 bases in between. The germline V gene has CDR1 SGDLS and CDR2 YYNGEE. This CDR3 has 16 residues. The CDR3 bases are TGTGCCAGCAGCGTAGGGGCCTTGGTGCAGAACTATGGCTACACCTTC. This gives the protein CASSVGALVQNYGYTF. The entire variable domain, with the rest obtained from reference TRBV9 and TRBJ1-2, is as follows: DSGVTQTPKHLITATGQRVTLRCSPRSGDLSVYWYQQSLDQGLQFLIQYYNGEERAKGNILERFSAQQFPDLHSELNLSSLELGDSALYFCASSVGALVQNYGYTFGSGTRLTVV.

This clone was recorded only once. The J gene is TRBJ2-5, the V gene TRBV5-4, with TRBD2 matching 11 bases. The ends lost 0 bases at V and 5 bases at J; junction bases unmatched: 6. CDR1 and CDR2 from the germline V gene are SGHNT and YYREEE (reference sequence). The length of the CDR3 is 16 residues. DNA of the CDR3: TGTGCCAGCAGCTTGGCTAGCGGGGGGCCGAGGGAGACCCAGTACTTC. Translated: CASSLASGGPRETQYF. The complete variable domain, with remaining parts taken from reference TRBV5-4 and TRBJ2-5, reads ETGVTQSPTHLIKTRGQQVTLRCSSQSGHNTVSWYQQALGQGPQFIFQYYREEENGRGNFPPRFSGLQFPNYSSELNVNALELDDSALYLCASSLASGGPRETQYFGPGTRLLVL.

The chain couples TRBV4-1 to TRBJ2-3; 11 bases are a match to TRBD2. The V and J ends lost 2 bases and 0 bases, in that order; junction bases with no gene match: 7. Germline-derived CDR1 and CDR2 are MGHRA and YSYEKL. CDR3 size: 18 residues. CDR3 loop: CASSQSPSGGLSTDTQYF. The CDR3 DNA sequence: TGCGCCAGCAGCCAAAGCCCTAGCGGGGGGCTAAGCACAGATACGCAGTATTTT.

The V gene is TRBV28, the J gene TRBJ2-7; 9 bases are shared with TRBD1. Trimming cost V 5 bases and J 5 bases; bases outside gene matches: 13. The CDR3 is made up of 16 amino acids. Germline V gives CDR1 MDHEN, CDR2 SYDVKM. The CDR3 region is CASSPTPRDRDHEQYV. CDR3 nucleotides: TGTGCCAGCAGTCCTACTCCAAGGGACAGGGACCACGAGCAGTACGTC.

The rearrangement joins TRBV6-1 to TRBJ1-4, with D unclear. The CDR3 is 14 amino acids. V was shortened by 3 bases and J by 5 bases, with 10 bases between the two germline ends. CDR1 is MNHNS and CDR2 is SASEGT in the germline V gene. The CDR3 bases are TGTGCCAGCAGTGATCTGGCGGGCAATGAAAAACTGTTTTTT. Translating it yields CASSDLAGNEKLFF.

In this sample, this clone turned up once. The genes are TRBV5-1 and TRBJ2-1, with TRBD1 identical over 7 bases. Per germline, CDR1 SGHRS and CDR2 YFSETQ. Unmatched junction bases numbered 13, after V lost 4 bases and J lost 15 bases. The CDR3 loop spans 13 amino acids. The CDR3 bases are TGCGCCAGCAGCATCGACAGGGATAGCCCTTGGTTCTTC. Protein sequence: CASSIDRDSPWFF.

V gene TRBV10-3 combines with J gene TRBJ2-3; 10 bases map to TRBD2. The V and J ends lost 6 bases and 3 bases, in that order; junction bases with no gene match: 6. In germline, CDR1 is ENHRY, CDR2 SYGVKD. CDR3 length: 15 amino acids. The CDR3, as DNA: TGTGCCATCAGCCCGAGCGGGGGGGCGACAGATACGCAGTATTTT. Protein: CAISPSGGATDTQYF.

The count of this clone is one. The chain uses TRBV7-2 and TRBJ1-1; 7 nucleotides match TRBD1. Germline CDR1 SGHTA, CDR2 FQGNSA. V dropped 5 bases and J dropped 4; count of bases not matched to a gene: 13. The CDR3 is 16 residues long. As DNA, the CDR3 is TGTGCCAGCAGCCCAGCCTTGGCAGGGGGGAGCACTGAAGCTTTCTTT. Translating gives CASSPALAGGSTEAFF.

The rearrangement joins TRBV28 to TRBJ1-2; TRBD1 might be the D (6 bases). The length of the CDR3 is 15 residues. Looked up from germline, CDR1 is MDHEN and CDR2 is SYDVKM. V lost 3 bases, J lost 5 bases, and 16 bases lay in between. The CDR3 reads CASSFRTTGLYGYTF. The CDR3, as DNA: TGTGCCAGCAGTTTTCGGACGACAGGACTGTATGGCTACACCTTC.

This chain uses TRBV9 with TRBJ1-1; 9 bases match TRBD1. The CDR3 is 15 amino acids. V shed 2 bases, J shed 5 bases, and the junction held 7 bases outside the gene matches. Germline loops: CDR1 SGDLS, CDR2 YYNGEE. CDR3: CASSVSGTGRTEAFF. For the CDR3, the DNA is TGTGCCAGCAGCGTTTCCGGGACAGGGCGGACTGAAGCTTTCTTT.

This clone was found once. CDR3 sequence reads: CASSPGTYNEQFF. CDR3 bases: TGTGCCAGCAGCCCAGGAACCTACAATGAGCAGTTCTTC. The rearrangement links TRBV9 to TRBJ2-1, with no clear D. Germline CDR1 SGDLS, CDR2 YYNGEE. CDR3 length: 13 amino acids. Trimming removed 4 bases at V and 2 bases at J, with 7 bases between.